This T cell receptor (beta chain) was captured by sequencing in a study of regulatory T cells in long-lasting Graves disease. Time point given: persistent/refractory GD, antithyroid drugs over 5 years with positive TRAb. Construction of the TCR library relied on RNA isolated from PBMCs. The authors built TCR beta libraries using iRepertoire HTBI primers and Arm-PCR of CDR3 regions. TCRdb re-analysed the multiplex PCR reads in MiXCR, keeping a single row per CDR3 protein. Altogether around 500,000 distinct CDR3 sequences are present, 20% to 25% being singletons, with the ten largest covering 7.8%. Germline-derived CDR1 and CDR2 are DFQATT and SNEGSKA (reference sequence). The CDR3 consists of 16 residues. Trimming cost V 6 bases and J 0 bases, with 18 bases left between them.

The origin of this receptor is a female donor with Graves disease. The chain employs TRBV20-1 and TRBJ2-4, with a tentative D call TRBD2 (7 bases). Source: peripheral blood mononuclear cells (PBMCs), taken when the disease was refractory, from a patient treated with antithyroid drugs. CDR3 sequence reads: CSAPRGRVLAKNIQYF. DNA of the CDR3: TGCAGTGCCCCGCGGGGGCGGGTACTAGCCAAAAACATTCAGTACTTC.